Included here is one T cell receptor beta chain sequence, with context. The CDR3 extends over 16 amino acids. CDR1 and CDR2 from the germline V gene are LGHNA and YNFKEQ. V was clipped by 1 base and J by 6 bases; unmatched bases: 8. The data derive from a study of T cells in Graves' hyperthyroidism and ophthalmopathy. Overall study context: Peripheral blood draws took place at initial diagnosis, ahead of any treatment.

It was RNA transcripts that yielded the amplified TCR beta CDR3 regions. RT-PCR in the first round (using the HTBI primer set) targeted the TCR CDR3. TCRdb itself ran the multiplex PCR reads through MiXCR, one entry per CDR3 protein. The sample lists about 360,000 distinct CDR3 sequences, 15% to 20% occurring once. Thyroid ultrasound and orbital computed tomography, with clinical symptoms and serum thyroxine and TRAb, informed diagnoses. The authors obtained PBMCs from over 7.5 ml of fresh peripheral blood. The chain is built from TRBV4-2 and TRBJ2-3; 9 bases are shared with TRBD2. The material sequenced was blood. This TCR came from a young woman with Graves' hyperthyroidism. The CDR3 is CASSQALAGGTDTQYF. The DNA for the CDR3 is TGTGCCAGCAGCCAAGCGTTGGCGGGGGGGACGGATACGCAGTATTTT.